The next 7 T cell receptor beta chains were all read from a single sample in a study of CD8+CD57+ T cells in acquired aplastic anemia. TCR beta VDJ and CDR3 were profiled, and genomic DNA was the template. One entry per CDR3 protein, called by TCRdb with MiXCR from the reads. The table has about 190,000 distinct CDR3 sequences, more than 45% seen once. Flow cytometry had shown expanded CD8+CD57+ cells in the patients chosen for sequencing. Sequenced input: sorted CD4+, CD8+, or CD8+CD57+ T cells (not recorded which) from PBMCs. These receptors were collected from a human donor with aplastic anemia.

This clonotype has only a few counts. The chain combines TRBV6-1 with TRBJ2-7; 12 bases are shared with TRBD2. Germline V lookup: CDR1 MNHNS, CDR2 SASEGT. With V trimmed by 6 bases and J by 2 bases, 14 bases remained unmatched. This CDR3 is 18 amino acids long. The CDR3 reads CASRPNLLAGGRAYEQYF. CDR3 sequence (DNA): TGTGCCAGCAGACCGAATCTACTAGCGGGAGGACGAGCCTACGAGCAGTACTTC.

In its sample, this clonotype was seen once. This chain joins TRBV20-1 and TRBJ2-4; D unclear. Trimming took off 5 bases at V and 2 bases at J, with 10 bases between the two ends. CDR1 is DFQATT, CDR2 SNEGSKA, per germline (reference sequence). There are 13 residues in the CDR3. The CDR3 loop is CSARTGPKNIQYF. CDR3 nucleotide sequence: TGCAGTGCTCGGACCGGACCCAAAAACATTCAGTACTTC.

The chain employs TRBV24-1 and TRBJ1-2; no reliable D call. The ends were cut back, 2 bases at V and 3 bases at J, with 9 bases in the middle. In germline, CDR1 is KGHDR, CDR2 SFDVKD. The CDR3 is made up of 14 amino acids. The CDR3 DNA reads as TGTGCCACCAGTGATTATGGGCTTGACTATGGCTACACCTTC. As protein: CATSDYGLDYGYTF.

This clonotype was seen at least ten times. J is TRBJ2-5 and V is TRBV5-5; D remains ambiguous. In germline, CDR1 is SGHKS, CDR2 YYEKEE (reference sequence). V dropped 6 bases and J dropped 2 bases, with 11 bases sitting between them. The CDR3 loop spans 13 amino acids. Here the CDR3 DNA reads TGTGCCAGCACCCGTCCGACACAAGAGACCCAGTACTTC. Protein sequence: CASTRPTQETQYF.

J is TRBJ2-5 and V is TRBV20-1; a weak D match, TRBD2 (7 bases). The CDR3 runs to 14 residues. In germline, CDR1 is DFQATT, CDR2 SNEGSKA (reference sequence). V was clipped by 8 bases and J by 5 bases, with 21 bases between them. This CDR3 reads CSPKIVGGAETQYF. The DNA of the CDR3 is TGCAGTCCCAAGATTGTAGGGGGGGCGGAGACCCAGTACTTC.

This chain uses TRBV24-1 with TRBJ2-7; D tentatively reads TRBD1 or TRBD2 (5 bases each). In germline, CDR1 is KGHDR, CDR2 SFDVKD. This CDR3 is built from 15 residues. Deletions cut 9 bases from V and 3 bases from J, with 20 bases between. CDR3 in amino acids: CATGTSRGGRYEQYF. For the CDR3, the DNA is TGTGCCACCGGTACTTCGAGGGGCGGGCGCTACGAGCAGTACTTC.

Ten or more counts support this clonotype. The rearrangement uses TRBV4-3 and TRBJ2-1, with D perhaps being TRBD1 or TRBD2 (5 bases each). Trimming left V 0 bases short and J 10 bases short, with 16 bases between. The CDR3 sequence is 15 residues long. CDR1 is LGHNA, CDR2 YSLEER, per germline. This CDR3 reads CASSQDLLIGAEQFF. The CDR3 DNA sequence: TGCGCCAGCAGCCAAGATCTGCTCATCGGGGCCGAGCAGTTCTTC.